The clone carrying this T cell receptor (beta chain) was recorded a few times. This record belongs to a study of T-cell reconstitution after alpha-beta-depleted transplantation in children. This CDR3 spans 12 amino acids. Germline loops: CDR1 SEHNR, CDR2 FQNEAQ (reference sequence). The V end lost 5 bases, the J end lost 2 bases, and 6 bases lay between the germline ends. Unique molecular identifiers were used in preparing the TCRbeta library. TCRdb re-analysed the PCR reads in MiXCR, keeping a single row per CDR3 protein. Altogether 200,000 to 300,000 distinct CDR3 sequences are present, around 11% being singletons, with the ten largest covering over 2%.

The rearrangement joins TRBV7-9 to TRBJ2-5; D uncertain. The receptor was isolated from a human donor who donated a stem cell graft to a child with acute lymphoblastic leukemia. Sequencing was performed on PBMCs from the stem cell graft donor, taken from the stem cell graft. CDR3 DNA sequence: TGTGCCAGCAGCGGCCTTCAAGAGACCCAGTACTTC. This encodes CASSGLQETQYF.